The clone carrying this TCR beta chain has just one count. This CDR3 region has 13 residues. V was cut by 6 bases and J by 0 bases, with 9 bases left in between. The germline V gene encodes CDR1 MNHEY and CDR2 SVGAGI. This entry belongs to a study of T cell responses to AZD1222 COVID-19 vaccine. Sequencing was performed with immunoSEQ multiplex PCR; in TCRdb, only in-frame clones are kept and a portion is missing. The sample lists approximately 220,000 clones, approximately 94% occurring once. This clonotype originated in an adult in good health. This chain uses TRBV6-5 with TRBJ2-7, with unresolved D. The sequences come from peripheral blood, collected on day 0 of MenACWY control vaccination. CDR3 DNA sequence: TGTGCCAGCAGGGGGAAGAGCTCCTACGAGCAGTACTTC. Amino acid sequence: CASRGKSSYEQYF.